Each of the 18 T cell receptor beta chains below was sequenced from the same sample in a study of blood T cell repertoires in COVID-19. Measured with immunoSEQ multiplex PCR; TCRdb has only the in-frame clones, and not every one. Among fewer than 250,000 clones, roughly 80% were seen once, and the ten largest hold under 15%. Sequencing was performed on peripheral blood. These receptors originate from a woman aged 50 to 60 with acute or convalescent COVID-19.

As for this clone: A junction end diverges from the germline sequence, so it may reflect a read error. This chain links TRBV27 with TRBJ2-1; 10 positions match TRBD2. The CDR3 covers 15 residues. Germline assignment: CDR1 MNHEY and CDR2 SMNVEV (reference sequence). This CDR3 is CDGTRRKRGGREQFF. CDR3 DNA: TGCGACGGGACCCGCCGGAAGCGGGGGGGCAGGGAGCAGTTCTTC.

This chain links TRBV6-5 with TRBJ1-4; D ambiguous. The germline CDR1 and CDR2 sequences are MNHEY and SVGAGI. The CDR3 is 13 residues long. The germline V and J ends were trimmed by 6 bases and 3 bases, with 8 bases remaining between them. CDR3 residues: CASRDQANEKLFF. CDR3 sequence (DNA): TGTGCCAGCAGAGACCAGGCTAATGAAAAACTGTTTTTT.

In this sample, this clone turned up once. The CDR3, as DNA: TGTGCCAGCAGCTCCCGGACAGCCCCCGAGGCTTTCTTT. This sequence encodes CASSSRTAPEAFF. The chain joins TRBV7-2 to TRBJ1-1; possibly TRBD1 for D (6 bases). In germline, CDR1 is SGHTA, CDR2 FQGNSA. The V and J ends lost 4 bases and 11 bases respectively, with 17 bases between them. This CDR3 is built from 13 residues.

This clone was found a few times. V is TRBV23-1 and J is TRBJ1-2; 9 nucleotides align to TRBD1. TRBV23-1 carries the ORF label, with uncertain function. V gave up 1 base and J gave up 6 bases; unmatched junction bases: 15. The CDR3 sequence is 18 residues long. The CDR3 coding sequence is TGCGCCAGCAGTCAATGGACGGGACAGGGAGGCGAAAAGGATGGCTACACCTTC. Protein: CASSQWTGQGGEKDGYTF.

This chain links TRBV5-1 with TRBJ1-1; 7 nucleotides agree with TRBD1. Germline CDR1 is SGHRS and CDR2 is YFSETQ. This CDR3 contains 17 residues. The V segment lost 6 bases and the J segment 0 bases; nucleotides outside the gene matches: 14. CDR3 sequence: CASNRSPGTVMNTEAFF. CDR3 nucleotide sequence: TGCGCCAGCAATCGTAGCCCCGGGACAGTGATGAACACTGAAGCTTTCTTT.

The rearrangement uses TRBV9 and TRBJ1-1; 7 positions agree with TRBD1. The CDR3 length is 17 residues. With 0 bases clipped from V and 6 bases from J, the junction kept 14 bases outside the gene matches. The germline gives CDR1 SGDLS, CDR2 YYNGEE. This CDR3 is CASSVDAHRGGTAEAFF. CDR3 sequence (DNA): TGTGCCAGCAGCGTAGACGCCCACAGGGGTGGTACAGCTGAAGCTTTCTTT.

CDR3 nucleotide sequence: TGTGCCAGCAGTGAAACTCCCTACGAGCAGTACTTC. Translation gives CASSETPYEQYF. V gene TRBV25-1 combines with J gene TRBJ2-7; no firm D call. This CDR3 region has 12 residues. Trimming cost V 2 bases and J 2 bases, with 4 bases left between them. The germline V gene encodes CDR1 MGHDK and CDR2 SYGVNS.

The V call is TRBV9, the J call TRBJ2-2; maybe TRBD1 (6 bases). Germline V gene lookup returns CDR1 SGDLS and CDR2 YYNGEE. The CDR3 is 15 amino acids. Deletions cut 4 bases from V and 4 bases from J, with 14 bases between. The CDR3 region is CASSPRGTTTGELFF. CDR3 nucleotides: TGTGCCAGCAGCCCCAGAGGGACAACCACCGGGGAGCTGTTTTTT. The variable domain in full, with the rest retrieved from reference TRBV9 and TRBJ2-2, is DSGVTQTPKHLITATGQRVTLRCSPRSGDLSVYWYQQSLDQGLQFLIQYYNGEERAKGNILERFSAQQFPDLHSELNLSSLELGDSALYFCASSPRGTTTGELFFGEGSRLTVL.

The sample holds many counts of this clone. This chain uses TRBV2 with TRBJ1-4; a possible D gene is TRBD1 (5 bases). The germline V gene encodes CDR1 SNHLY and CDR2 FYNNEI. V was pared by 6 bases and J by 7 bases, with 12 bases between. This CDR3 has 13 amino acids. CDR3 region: CASSGGEVEKLFF. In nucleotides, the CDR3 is TGTGCCAGCAGCGGGGGGGAGGTTGAAAAACTGTTTTTT.

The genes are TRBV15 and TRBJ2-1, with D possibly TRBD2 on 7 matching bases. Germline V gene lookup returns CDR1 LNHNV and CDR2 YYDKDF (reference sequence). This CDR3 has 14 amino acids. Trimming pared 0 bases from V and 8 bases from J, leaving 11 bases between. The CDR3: CATSRETGRDEQFF. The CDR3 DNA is TGTGCCACCAGCAGAGAAACAGGGAGGGATGAGCAGTTCTTC.

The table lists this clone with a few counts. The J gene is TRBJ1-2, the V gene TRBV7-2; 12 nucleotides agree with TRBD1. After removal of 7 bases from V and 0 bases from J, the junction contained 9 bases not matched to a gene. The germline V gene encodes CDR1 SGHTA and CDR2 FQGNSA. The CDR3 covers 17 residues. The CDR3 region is CASTQGDRGRSNYGYTF. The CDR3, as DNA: TGTGCCAGCACCCAGGGGGACAGGGGGCGGTCTAACTATGGCTACACCTTC. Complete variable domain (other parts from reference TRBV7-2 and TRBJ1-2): GAGVSQSPSNKVTEKGKDVELRCDPISGHTALYWYRQSLGQGLEFLIYFQGNSAPDKSGLPSDRFSAERTGGSVSTLTIQRTQQEDSAVYLCASTQGDRGRSNYGYTFGSGTRLTVV.

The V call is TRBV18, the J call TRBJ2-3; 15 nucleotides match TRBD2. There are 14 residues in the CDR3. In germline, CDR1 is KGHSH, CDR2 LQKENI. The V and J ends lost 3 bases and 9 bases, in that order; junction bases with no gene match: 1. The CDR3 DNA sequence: TGTGCCAGCTCACCCGGACTAGCGGGGGGGACGCAGTATTTT. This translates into CASSPGLAGGTQYF.

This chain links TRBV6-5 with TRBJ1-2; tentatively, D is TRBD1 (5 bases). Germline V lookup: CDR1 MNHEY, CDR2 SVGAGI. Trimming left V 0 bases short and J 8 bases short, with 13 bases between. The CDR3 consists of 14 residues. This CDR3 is CASSYSGGTKGYTF. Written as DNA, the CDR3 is TGTGCCAGCAGTTACTCGGGGGGAACCAAGGGCTACACCTTC.

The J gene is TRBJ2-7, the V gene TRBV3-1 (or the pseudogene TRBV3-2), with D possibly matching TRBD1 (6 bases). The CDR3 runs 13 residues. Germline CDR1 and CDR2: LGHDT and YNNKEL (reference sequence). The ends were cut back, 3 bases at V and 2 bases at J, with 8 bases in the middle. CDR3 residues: CASSQKGAYEQYF. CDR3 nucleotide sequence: TGTGCCAGCAGCCAGAAGGGGGCCTACGAGCAGTACTTC.

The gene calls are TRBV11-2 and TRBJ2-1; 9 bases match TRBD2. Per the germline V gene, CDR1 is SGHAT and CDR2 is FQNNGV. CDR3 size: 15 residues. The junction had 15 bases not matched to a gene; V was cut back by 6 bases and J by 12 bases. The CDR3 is CASSLTAGGPLGQFF. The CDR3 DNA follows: TGTGCCAGCAGTCTTACCGCGGGAGGGCCTTTGGGGCAGTTCTTC.

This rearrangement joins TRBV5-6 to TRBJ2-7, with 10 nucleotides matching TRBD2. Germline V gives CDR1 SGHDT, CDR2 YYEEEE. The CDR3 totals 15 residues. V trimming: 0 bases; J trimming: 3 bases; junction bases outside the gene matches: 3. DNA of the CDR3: TGTGCCAGCAGCTTGGAAGCTAGCGGGGGCTACGAGCAGTACTTC. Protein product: CASSLEASGGYEQYF.

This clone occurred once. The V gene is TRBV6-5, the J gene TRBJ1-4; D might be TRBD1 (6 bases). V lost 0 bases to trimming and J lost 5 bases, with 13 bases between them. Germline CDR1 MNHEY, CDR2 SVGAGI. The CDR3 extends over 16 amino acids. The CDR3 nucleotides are TGTGCCAGCAGTTACTCCCCGGACAGTGTAAATGAAAAACTGTTTTTT. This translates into CASSYSPDSVNEKLFF.

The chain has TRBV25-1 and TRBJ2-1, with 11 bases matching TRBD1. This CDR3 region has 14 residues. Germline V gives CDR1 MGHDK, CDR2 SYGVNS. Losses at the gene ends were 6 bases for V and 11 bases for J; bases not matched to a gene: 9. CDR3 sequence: CASSKGQGVVKQFF. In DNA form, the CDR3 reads TGTGCCAGCAGCAAGGGACAGGGGGTAGTTAAGCAGTTCTTC.